This note documents a single T cell receptor beta chain sequence. The data belong to a study of blood T cell repertoires in COVID-19. Here immunoSEQ multiplex PCR was the method, and the copy in TCRdb shows in-frame clones only, minus some. This table has tens of thousands of clones, roughly 84% appearing once. In germline, CDR1 is MNHNY, CDR2 SVGAGI (reference sequence). The ends were cut back, 6 bases at V and 1 base at J, with 10 bases in the middle. The length of the CDR3 is 14 residues. The sequenced material came from peripheral blood. The chain employs TRBV6-6 and TRBJ1-3; D may be TRBD1 (5 bases). The receptor was isolated from a man aged 45-65 years with acute or convalescent COVID-19. This chain's CDR3 is CASRDIISGNTIYF. CDR3 nucleotides: TGTGCCAGCAGGGACATTATATCTGGAAACACCATATATTTT.